These 19 T cell receptor beta chains share one sample of origin, sequenced in a study of neoadjuvant anti-PD-1 for oral cavity cancer. Indicated time point: after neoadjuvant nivolumab, at surgical resection. TCRdb's table, derived via immunoSEQ multiplex PCR, lists solely in-frame clones and lacks some. The data contain about 13,000 clones, roughly 67% of them seen just once; the ten biggest clones take up just over 3%. The source material was PBMCs, sampled after nivolumab (anti-PD-1) treatment. These receptors were collected from a person aged 35 to 85 with oral cavity squamous cell carcinoma.

The chain recombines TRBV9 with TRBJ2-1; the D is unclear. This CDR3 region has 13 residues. CDR1 is SGDLS and CDR2 is YYNGEE in the germline V gene. V was pared by 0 bases and J by 10 bases, with 11 bases between. CDR3 residues: CASSVASAWEQFF. The CDR3 bases are TGTGCCAGCAGCGTAGCCAGCGCCTGGGAGCAGTTCTTC.

The chain couples TRBV29-1 to TRBJ1-4; TRBD1 matches 9 bases. CDR3 length equals 13 residues. V was clipped by 5 bases and J by 6 bases; unmatched bases: 4. Germline CDR1 and CDR2: SQVTM and ANQGSEA. The CDR3 DNA is TGCAGCGTTTCCGGGACAGGGCATGAAAAACTGTTTTTT. This gives the protein CSVSGTGHEKLFF.

The gene calls are TRBV6-5 and TRBJ1-5; D remains ambiguous. The V and J ends lost 3 bases and 0 bases respectively, with 9 bases between them. CDR3 length: 15 residues. Germline V gene sequence: CDR1 MNHEY, CDR2 SVGAGI. CDR3 DNA sequence: TGTGCCAGCAGTTATTCCGTTCTTAGCAATCAGCCCCAGCATTTT. Protein sequence: CASSYSVLSNQPQHF.

The V gene is TRBV16, the J gene TRBJ2-1, with 12 bases aligning to TRBD2. Germline assignment: CDR1 KGHSY and CDR2 FQNENV. With 3 bases clipped from V and 8 bases from J, the junction kept 5 bases outside the gene matches. CDR3 length equals 15 residues. The CDR3 protein is CASSQTSGSFDEQFF. The CDR3 DNA reads TGTGCCAGCAGCCAGACTAGCGGGAGTTTCGATGAGCAGTTCTTC.

Here the CDR3 reads CASSYPGSEAFF. The CDR3 DNA sequence: TGTGCCAGCAGTTACCCCGGGAGTGAAGCTTTCTTT. The rearrangement joins TRBV6-6 to TRBJ1-1; D is undetermined. Germline V CDR1 and CDR2: MNHNY, SVGAGI (reference sequence). The CDR3 loop spans 12 amino acids. The ends were cut back, 2 bases at V and 7 bases at J, with 8 bases in the middle.

V and J are TRBV5-5 and TRBJ1-1; the match to TRBD1 covers 9 bases. The CDR3 loop spans 16 amino acids. Germline CDR1 is SGHKS and CDR2 is YYEKEE (reference sequence). After removal of 5 bases from V and 5 bases from J, the junction contained 13 bases not matched to a gene. This CDR3 reads CASRPDPGQGFTEAFF. Written as DNA, the CDR3 is TGTGCCAGCAGACCAGATCCGGGACAGGGTTTTACTGAAGCTTTCTTT. The variable domain in full, with the rest retrieved from reference TRBV5-5 and TRBJ1-1, is DAGVTQSPTHLIKTRGQQVTLRCSPISGHKSVSWYQQVLGQGPQFIFQYYEKEERGRGNFPDRFSARQFPNYSSELNVNALLLGDSALYLCASRPDPGQGFTEAFFGQGTRLTVV.

The V gene is TRBV29-1, the J gene TRBJ2-1, with D possibly being TRBD1 (5 bases). Trimming removed 5 bases from V and 4 bases from J, with 9 bases in between. The CDR3 length is 12 residues. Germline V lookup: CDR1 SQVTM, CDR2 ANQGSEA. The CDR3 DNA is TGCAGCGTTTTTACAGGTTACAATGAGCAGTTCTTC. Encoded protein: CSVFTGYNEQFF.

The V and J genes are TRBV27 and TRBJ2-5; the match to TRBD2 covers 10 bases. J lost 3 bases, V lost 4 bases, and 5 bases had no gene match. The CDR3 runs to 15 residues. The germline gives CDR1 MNHEY, CDR2 SMNVEV (reference sequence). This chain's CDR3 is CASSSLLAGEETQYF. The CDR3 DNA follows: TGTGCCAGCAGTTCGCTCCTAGCGGGAGAAGAGACCCAGTACTTC.

The chain recombines TRBV4-2 with TRBJ2-1, with 14 bases lining up with TRBD2. With 1 base clipped from V and 8 bases from J, the junction kept 4 bases outside the gene matches. CDR1 and CDR2 from the germline V gene are LGHNA and YNFKEQ. The CDR3 is 16 amino acids. This CDR3 is CASSQATSGGVYEQFF. Here the CDR3 DNA reads TGTGCCAGCAGCCAAGCGACTAGCGGGGGGGTATATGAGCAGTTCTTC.

CDR3 DNA sequence: TGTGCCAGCAGCCTTTACCTGGAGGGGGCCGGGGAGCTGTTTTTT. Translated: CASSLYLEGAGELFF. The chain uses TRBV7-9 and TRBJ2-2; possibly TRBD1 or TRBD2 for D (6 bases each). Trimming left V 5 bases short and J 6 bases short, with 16 bases between. Germline CDR1 reads SEHNR; CDR2 reads FQNEAQ (reference sequence). The CDR3 is 15 amino acids. Full variable domain (rest looked up from reference TRBV7-9 and TRBJ2-2): DTGVSQNPRHKITKRGQNVTFRCDPISEHNRLYWYRQTLGQGPEFLTYFQNEAQLEKSRLLSDRFSAERPKGSFSTLEIQRTEQGDSAMYLCASSLYLEGAGELFFGEGSRLTVL.

The rearrangement joins TRBV10-3 to TRBJ2-2; D uncertain. Per the germline V gene, CDR1 is ENHRY and CDR2 is SYGVKD. CDR3 length equals 13 residues. Trimming removed 3 bases at V and 4 bases at J, with 6 bases between. As DNA, the CDR3 is TGTGCCATCAGTGAAGGCACCACCGGGGAGCTGTTTTTT. Its protein is CAISEGTTGELFF.

The chain couples TRBV5-1 to TRBJ2-2, with TRBD2 matching over 11 bases. Germline V gives CDR1 SGHRS, CDR2 YFSETQ. The CDR3 has 19 amino acids. After removal of 3 bases from V and 7 bases from J, the junction contained 17 bases not matched to a gene. CDR3 sequence (DNA): TGCGCCAGCAGCTCCCGGACTAGCGGGTCCTTAGCCTCCTACGGGGAGCTGTTTTTT. Protein: CASSSRTSGSLASYGELFF.

The J gene is TRBJ2-3, the V gene TRBV7-9; TRBD2 agrees at 7 bases. Germline V gene sequence: CDR1 SEHNR, CDR2 FQNEAQ (reference sequence). With V trimmed by 4 bases and J by 0 bases, 4 bases remained unmatched. The CDR3 runs to 15 residues. CDR3 in amino acids: CASSSLAPSTDTQYF. The CDR3 nucleotides read TGTGCCAGCAGCTCACTAGCGCCTAGCACAGATACGCAGTATTTT.

The V and J genes are TRBV16 and TRBJ2-5; the D is unclear. Germline lookup yields CDR1 KGHSY and CDR2 FQNENV. The ends were cut back, 1 base at V and 4 bases at J, with 7 bases in the middle. This CDR3 spans 13 amino acids. This CDR3 reads CASSQWQVETQYF. DNA for the CDR3: TGTGCCAGCAGCCAATGGCAGGTAGAGACCCAGTACTTC.

This chain joins TRBV5-1 and TRBJ2-1, with TRBD1 as a possible D gene (6 bases). Germline CDR1 and CDR2: SGHRS and YFSETQ. CDR3 length equals 18 residues. Trimming pared 4 bases from V and 7 bases from J, leaving 27 bases between. The chain's CDR3 is CASSRTQGQVGERNEQFF. The DNA of the CDR3 is TGCGCCAGCAGCCGAACCCAGGGGCAGGTGGGAGAAAGGAATGAGCAGTTCTTC. The whole variable domain, filled in from reference TRBV5-1 and TRBJ2-1, reads KAGVTQTPRYLIKTRGQQVTLSCSPISGHRSVSWYQQTPGQGLQFLFEYFSETQRNKGNFPGRFSGRQFSNSRSEMNVSTLELGDSALYLCASSRTQGQVGERNEQFFGPGTRLTVL.

This clone came up a few times. CDR3 region: CAISESGASLFF. In DNA, the CDR3 is TGTGCCATCAGTGAGTCGGGAGCGTCCCTGTTCTTC. The chain is built from TRBV10-3 and TRBJ2-1; the D gene is possibly TRBD2 (5 bases). CDR3 length: 12 residues. Trimming stripped 0 bases from V and 15 bases from J, with 12 bases between. Germline loops: CDR1 ENHRY, CDR2 SYGVKD.

V usage is TRBV5-1 and J usage is TRBJ2-3; 7 positions agree with TRBD2. The CDR3 sequence is 17 residues long. Germline CDR1 and CDR2: SGHRS and YFSETQ. The V gene end was trimmed by 0 bases and the J gene end by 6 bases; junction bases not matched to a gene: 13. The CDR3 protein is CASSLAGRRGLGDTQYF. In nucleotides, the CDR3 is TGCGCCAGCAGCTTGGCCGGGAGGCGGGGTCTCGGGGATACGCAGTATTTT.

The genes are TRBV30 and TRBJ2-7, with TRBD2 identical over 11 bases. Germline V lookup: CDR1 GTSNPN, CDR2 SVGIG (reference sequence). The J segment lost 6 bases and the V segment lost 3 bases, leaving 4 bases of the junction unmatched. This CDR3 is built from 13 residues. The CDR3 sequence is CAWSITSGGEQYF. CDR3 in DNA: TGTGCCTGGAGCATAACTAGCGGGGGCGAGCAGTACTTC.

This chain joins TRBV5-8 and TRBJ2-7; D tentatively reads TRBD1 or TRBD2 (5 bases each). Trimming cost V 0 bases and J 4 bases, with 17 bases left between them. Looked up from germline, CDR1 is SGHTS and CDR2 is YDEGEE. The CDR3 runs to 16 residues. CDR3 nucleotides: TGTGCCAGCAGCTTGGTGGGGACCAATGTGGGTTACGAGCAGTACTTC. Translation: CASSLVGTNVGYEQYF.